The 26 T cell receptor beta chains below were found in one sample sequenced in a study of blood T cell repertoires in COVID-19. Sequencing was performed with immunoSEQ multiplex PCR; in TCRdb, only in-frame clones are kept and a portion is missing. The profile shows around 100,000 clones, nearly 90% of them singletons. Sequenced material: peripheral blood. All receptors come from a man aged 50 or older in a cohort sampled during active COVID-19.

Regarding this clone: At one boundary the junction diverges from the germline segment, which might be a read error. V is TRBV7-6 and J is TRBJ2-7, with D perhaps TRBD1 (6 bases). This CDR3 is 16 amino acids long. Germline V gene sequence: CDR1 SGHVS, CDR2 FNYEAQ. The CDR3 reads CASSLDAIQGSNEQYF. The DNA for the CDR3 is TGTGCCAGCAGCTTAGACGCCATACAGGGCTCCAACGAGCAGTACTTC.

In its sample, this clone was seen once. The chain links TRBV3-1 (or the pseudogene TRBV3-2) to TRBJ2-4, with D unresolved. This CDR3 region has 15 residues. The V end was cut by 4 bases, the J end by 1 base, with 11 bases between. Germline V gene data show CDR1 as LGHDT and CDR2 as YNNKEL (reference sequence). CDR3 DNA: TGTGCCAGCAGCCCCTCCGGCAGGGCCAAAAACATTCAGTACTTC. Translating it yields CASSPSGRAKNIQYF.

The chain couples TRBV5-4 to TRBJ2-5, with TRBD2 identical over 9 bases. Germline V gene lookup returns CDR1 SGHNT and CDR2 YYREEE (reference sequence). The CDR3 totals 14 residues. V shed 9 bases and J 1 base; nucleotides not matched to a gene: 7. The CDR3 loop reads CATTSGSFQETQYF. DNA for the CDR3: TGTGCCACCACTAGCGGGTCTTTCCAAGAGACCCAGTACTTC.

This clone was recorded only once. This chain connects TRBV3-1 (or the pseudogene TRBV3-2) to TRBJ1-1; TRBD1 matches at 12 bases. Trimming removed 2 bases from V and 10 bases from J; junction bases left unmatched: 8. Per the germline V gene, CDR1 is LGHDT and CDR2 is YNNKEL (reference sequence). The CDR3 is 15 amino acids. CDR3 loop: CASSQFSTGQGAAFF. DNA for the CDR3: TGTGCCAGCAGCCAATTTTCCACGGGACAGGGGGCAGCTTTCTTT.

The chain uses TRBV7-9 and TRBJ2-1; D might be TRBD2 (6 bases). Between the trimmed V and J ends, which lost 6 bases and 0 bases, there was a span of 21 bases. The CDR3 is 18 residues long. CDR1 and CDR2 from the germline V gene are SEHNR and FQNEAQ (reference sequence). As DNA, the CDR3 is TGTGCCAGCAGTACTCTTGTTGCGTCCGGGGGCTCCTACAATGAGCAGTTCTTC. Translating it yields CASSTLVASGGSYNEQFF.

The J gene is TRBJ1-1, the V gene TRBV12-3 or TRBV12-4; D unresolved. There are 12 residues in the CDR3. Deletions cut 5 bases from V and 1 base from J, with 5 bases between. CDR3 sequence reads: CASSPGNTEAFF. DNA for the CDR3: TGTGCCAGCAGTCCAGGGAACACTGAAGCTTTCTTT.

This rearrangement joins TRBV9 to TRBJ1-6; 8 positions agree with TRBD1. V lost 0 bases, J lost 10 bases, and 6 bases stayed unmatched. CDR1 is SGDLS and CDR2 is YYNGEE in the germline V gene. This CDR3 has 15 amino acids. The CDR3 here is CASSVVGQGQSPLHF. CDR3 DNA sequence: TGTGCCAGCAGCGTAGTAGGACAGGGACAATCACCCCTCCACTTT.

In this sample, this clone turned up a few times. The chain employs TRBV15 and TRBJ1-2, with D perhaps TRBD1 (5 bases). Germline loops: CDR1 LNHNV, CDR2 YYDKDF (reference sequence). The CDR3 runs to 15 residues. Trimming shortened V by 1 base and J by 3 bases, and 12 bases separated the two germline ends. The CDR3 DNA reads as TGTGCCACCAGCAGAGCGGCAGGGTTGGACTATGGCTACACCTTC. It specifies CATSRAAGLDYGYTF.

As DNA, the CDR3 is TGTGCCAGCAGCTTTAGGACAGACTACGAGCAGTACGTC. Residues: CASSFRTDYEQYV. J is TRBJ2-7 and V is TRBV13; the D gene is possibly TRBD1 (6 bases). The CDR3 sequence is 13 residues long. Trimming shortened V by 3 bases and J by 3 bases, and 9 bases separated the two germline ends. Germline lookup yields CDR1 PRHDT and CDR2 FYEKMQ (reference sequence).

This clone occurred once. The rearrangement joins TRBV7-9 to TRBJ1-1; D unclear. V lost 1 base to trimming and J lost 1 base, with 4 bases between them. The CDR3 spans 13 residues. Germline values: CDR1 SEHNR, CDR2 FQNEAQ (reference sequence). The DNA for the CDR3 is TGTGCCAGCAGCTTAGACAGGAACACTGAAGCTTTCTTT. This codes for CASSLDRNTEAFF.

The rearrangement links TRBV5-1 to TRBJ2-5; 7 bases line up with TRBD1. The germline V gene encodes CDR1 SGHRS and CDR2 YFSETQ. Trimming took 0 bases from V and 2 from J; bases not matched to a gene: 7. CDR3 length: 16 amino acids. CDR3 protein: CASSLGGTATQETQYF. CDR3 in DNA: TGCGCCAGCAGCTTGGGTGGGACAGCCACACAAGAGACCCAGTACTTC.

The chain couples TRBV11-1 to TRBJ1-1; no definite D call. The CDR3 runs to 15 residues. Per the germline V gene, CDR1 is SGHAT and CDR2 is FQDESV (reference sequence). Trimming pared 1 base from V and 3 bases from J, leaving 12 bases between. Here the CDR3 reads CASSLESASYTEAFF. CDR3 DNA sequence: TGTGCCAGCAGCTTAGAGTCAGCGAGCTACACTGAAGCTTTCTTT.

This clone was found a few times. The rearrangement joins TRBV27 to TRBJ2-2; D is unresolved. V was trimmed by 5 bases and J by 3 bases, leaving 4 bases between them. This CDR3 spans 12 amino acids. Per germline, CDR1 MNHEY and CDR2 SMNVEV (reference sequence). The CDR3 loop reads CASSRDTGELFF. CDR3 coding DNA: TGTGCCAGCAGTCGCGACACCGGGGAGCTGTTTTTT.

The chain couples TRBV5-1 to TRBJ2-5, with D possibly being TRBD1 (6 bases). Germline V gene data show CDR1 as SGHRS and CDR2 as YFSETQ. The CDR3 sequence is 13 residues long. V lost 4 bases, J lost 6 bases, and 13 bases lay in between. CDR3 loop: CASSTPTGKTQYF. CDR3 DNA: TGCGCCAGCAGCACCCCGACAGGTAAGACCCAGTACTTC.

The genes are TRBV9 and TRBJ1-1; 8 nucleotides match TRBD1. Germline V gene sequence: CDR1 SGDLS, CDR2 YYNGEE. Trimming cost V 4 bases and J 1 base; bases outside gene matches: 6. CDR3 size: 15 residues. The CDR3 loop reads CASSRKGQGNTEAFF. The CDR3 DNA reads as TGTGCCAGCAGCAGAAAAGGACAGGGGAACACTGAAGCTTTCTTT.

The rearrangement joins TRBV12-3 or TRBV12-4 to TRBJ1-6; D uncertain. The CDR3 runs to 12 residues. Trimming cost V 5 bases and J 11 bases, with 10 bases left between them. The CDR3 DNA sequence: TGTGCCAGCAGTGGGCCGGGAACACCCCTCCACTTT. It is translated as CASSGPGTPLHF.

CDR3 loop: CASSERVSFGGYTF. Here the CDR3 DNA reads TGTGCCAGCAGTGAGAGGGTCAGCTTTGGTGGCTACACCTTC. The chain uses TRBV2 and TRBJ1-2, with D unclear. Germline lookup yields CDR1 SNHLY and CDR2 FYNNEI. The length of the CDR3 is 14 residues. Trimming stripped 3 bases from V and 7 bases from J, with 15 bases between.

V usage is TRBV29-1 and J usage is TRBJ1-1; D uncertain. Germline loops: CDR1 SQVTM, CDR2 ANQGSEA. This CDR3 has 12 residues. Trimming removed 6 bases at V and 4 bases at J, with 12 bases between. CDR3 coding DNA: TGCAGCGTCGAGGGATCGGGCACTGAAGCTTTCTTT. Protein product: CSVEGSGTEAFF.

This chain joins TRBV28 and TRBJ1-1, with D perhaps TRBD1 (6 bases). The CDR3 consists of 14 residues. Germline-derived CDR1 and CDR2 are MDHEN and SYDVKM. Trimming took off 7 bases at V and 6 bases at J, with 18 bases between the two ends. The DNA for the CDR3 is TGTGCCAGCACCCGGGCTGGGGGCTTCGCTGAAGCTTTCTTT. Its translation: CASTRAGGFAEAFF.

The chain is built from TRBV7-2 and TRBJ1-2; a possible D gene is TRBD1 (5 bases). Germline CDR1 is SGHTA and CDR2 is FQGNSA. The ends were cut back, 0 bases at V and 4 bases at J, with 18 bases in the middle. CDR3 length equals 17 residues. CDR3 nucleotides: TGTGCCAGCAGCTTAGCGGGAGGGGCAGGGACCTTCTATGGCTACACCTTC. This gives the protein CASSLAGGAGTFYGYTF.

V and J are TRBV12-3 or TRBV12-4 and TRBJ1-1; D not certain. This CDR3 has 11 amino acids. V lost 0 bases to trimming and J lost 7 bases, with 3 bases between them. In nucleotides, the CDR3 is TGTGCCAGCAGTTTAGCCCATGAAGCTTTCTTT. Its translation is CASSLAHEAFF.

This clone turned up a few times. V gene TRBV5-6 combines with J gene TRBJ1-1; D is unresolved. Germline V gene sequence: CDR1 SGHDT, CDR2 YYEEEE. The CDR3 runs 13 residues. Trimming took off 1 base at V and 1 base at J, with 5 bases between the two ends. In DNA form, the CDR3 reads TGTGCCAGCAGCTTGCACAGGAACACTGAAGCTTTCTTT. Amino acids: CASSLHRNTEAFF.

The chain is built from TRBV10-3 and TRBJ2-2; no clear D gene. The CDR3 is 13 residues long. Deletions cut 4 bases from V and 5 bases from J, with 8 bases between. Per the germline V gene, CDR1 is ENHRY and CDR2 is SYGVKD. In DNA form, the CDR3 reads TGTGCCATCAGTGCTAGAGGTACCGGGGAGCTGTTTTTT. It encodes CAISARGTGELFF.

The chain employs TRBV5-1 and TRBJ2-1; 8 bases fit TRBD2. This CDR3 has 15 residues. Germline CDR1 and CDR2: SGHRS and YFSETQ. V gave up 4 bases and J gave up 8 bases; unmatched junction bases: 11. The CDR3, as DNA: TGCGCCAGCAGCCCCAGCGGGGGACGCGGGGATGAGCAGTTCTTC. Translated: CASSPSGGRGDEQFF.

This rearrangement joins TRBV5-1 to TRBJ1-2, with 7 bases that match TRBD1. The CDR3 is 13 amino acids. Trimming at V came to 7 bases and at J to 8 bases, leaving 11 bases not matched to a gene. Germline assignment: CDR1 SGHRS and CDR2 YFSETQ. The CDR3, as DNA: TGCGCCAGCGCCCGGGACAGTGGAGACGGCTACACCTTC. It specifies CASARDSGDGYTF.

The chain employs TRBV11-2 and TRBJ2-5; D gene unclear. The CDR3 spans 15 residues. Deletions cut 1 base from V and 0 bases from J, with 9 bases between. Per the germline V gene, CDR1 is SGHAT and CDR2 is FQNNGV. Here the CDR3 DNA reads TGTGCCAGCAGCTTAGGATCCGGGTACCAAGAGACCCAGTACTTC. It yields the protein CASSLGSGYQETQYF.